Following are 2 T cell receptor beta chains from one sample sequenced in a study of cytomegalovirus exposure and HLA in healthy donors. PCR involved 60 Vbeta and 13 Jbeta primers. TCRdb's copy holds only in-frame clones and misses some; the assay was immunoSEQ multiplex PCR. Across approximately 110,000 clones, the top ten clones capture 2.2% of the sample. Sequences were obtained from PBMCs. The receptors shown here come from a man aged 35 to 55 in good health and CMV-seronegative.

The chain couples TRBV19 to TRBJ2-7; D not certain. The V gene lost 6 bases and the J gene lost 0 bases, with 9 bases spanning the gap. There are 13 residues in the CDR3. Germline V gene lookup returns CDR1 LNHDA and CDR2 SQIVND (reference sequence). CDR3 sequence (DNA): TGTGCCAGTAGGGCGGTTACCTCCTACGAGCAGTACTTC. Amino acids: CASRAVTSYEQYF.

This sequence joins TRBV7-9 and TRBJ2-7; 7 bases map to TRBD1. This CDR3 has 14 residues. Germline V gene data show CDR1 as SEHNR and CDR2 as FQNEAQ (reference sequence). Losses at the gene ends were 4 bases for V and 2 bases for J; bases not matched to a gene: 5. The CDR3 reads CASSSDRRAYEQYF. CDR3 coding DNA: TGTGCCAGCAGCTCGGACAGGAGAGCCTACGAGCAGTACTTC.